Listed here are 9 T cell receptor delta chains from one sample, sequenced in a study of Vδ1+ human thymocytes. These TCRs' antigens remain unknown. Study outcomes and limitations: Highly polyclonal TRG and TRD repertoires with Gaussian CDR3 length distributions appeared in thymus.

RNA was extracted from the cells and then reverse transcribed. Pooled V-gene forward primers with one constant-region reverse primer generated the CDR3 amplicons by multiplex PCR. TCRdb re-called clones from the multiplex PCR reads via CATT. This table has 70,000 to 90,000 delta-chain clones, more than 30% appearing once. Sequenced sample: Vdelta1+ gamma-delta thymocytes from the thymus. The subset denotes: FACS-sorted CD3+ TCRalphabeta- TCRVdelta1+ TCRVdelta2- thymocytes. Receptor source: a boy less than two years old who had congenital heart surgery.

In this sample, this clone turned up once. The genes are TRDV1 and TRDJ1; D is ambiguous. The V and J ends lost 7 bases and 0 bases respectively, with 9 bases between them. The CDR3 length is 13 residues. The germline CDR1 and CDR2 sequences are TSWWSYY and QGS. The CDR3: CALVKWYTDKLIF. In DNA form, the CDR3 reads TGTGCTCTTGTAAAGTGGTACACCGATAAACTCATCTTT.

This clone was picked up a small number of times. V gene TRDV1 combines with J gene TRDJ1, with 10 bases lining up with TRDD3. Germline CDR1 TSWWSYY, CDR2 QGS. This CDR3 has 19 amino acids. V trimming: 1 base; J trimming: 1 base; junction bases outside the gene matches: 12. The CDR3 DNA is TGTGCTCTTGGGGAACCCTCCGCTCCGGGGGGGATACGCACCGATAAACTCATCTTT. This encodes CALGEPSAPGGIRTDKLIF.

Concerning this clone: An end of the junction does not agree with germline; a read error may underlie this. The chain combines TRDV1 with TRDJ1, with D perhaps TRDD2 (5 bases). The CDR3 has 18 residues. Germline V gene data show CDR1 as TSWWSYY and CDR2 as QGS. CDR3 protein: CALEEPLFLPYCSDKLIF. The CDR3 DNA is TGTGCTCTTGAGGAACCCCTTTTTTTACCCTACTGTTCCGATAAACTCATCTTT.

V and J are TRDV1 and TRDJ1, with D maybe TRDD3 (10 bases). V lost 4 bases, J lost 2 bases, and 38 bases lay in between. Germline CDR1 and CDR2: TSWWSYY and QGS. The CDR3 runs 23 residues. The CDR3 sequence is CALGVPDGLPTYWGISRTDKLIF. The CDR3 DNA sequence: TGTGCTCTTGGGGTCCCAGACGGCCTTCCTACCTACTGGGGGATTTCAAGGACCGATAAACTCATCTTT.

This rearrangement joins TRDV1 to TRDJ1, with no clear D. CDR3 length equals 15 residues. Germline-derived CDR1 and CDR2 are TSWWSYY and QGS. Trimming took 1 base from V and 7 from J, leaving 16 bases between them. The CDR3 DNA sequence: TGTGCTCTTGGGGAACAGGACCAGTACAGGCCTAAACTCATCTTT. It yields the protein CALGEQDQYRPKLIF.

This chain joins TRDV1 and TRDJ1; 12 bases fit TRDD3. The length of the CDR3 is 21 residues. Germline values: CDR1 TSWWSYY, CDR2 QGS. Trimming took 0 bases from V and 2 from J; bases not matched to a gene: 16. The CDR3 spells CALGELVSLRWGIRATDKLIF. CDR3 nucleotide sequence: TGTGCTCTTGGGGAACTAGTGAGCCTACGCTGGGGGATACGGGCTACCGATAAACTCATCTTT.

The V and J genes are TRDV1 and TRDJ1, with 11 bases that match TRDD3. CDR1 is TSWWSYY, CDR2 QGS, per germline. V shed 1 base, J shed 3 bases, and the junction held 10 bases outside the gene matches. The CDR3 is 18 residues long. As DNA, the CDR3 is TGTGCTCTTGGGGAACGTCCTCCTCACTGGGGGATAGCCGATAAACTCATCTTT. Translated: CALGERPPHWGIADKLIF.

As for this clone: The same CDR3 is also encoded by other DNA sequences in this sample. The V gene is TRDV1, the J gene TRDJ1; D may be TRDD3 (5 bases). The CDR3 has 18 residues. Per the germline V gene, CDR1 is TSWWSYY and CDR2 is QGS. V dropped 2 bases and J dropped 6 bases, with 25 bases sitting between them. The CDR3 DNA reads TGTGCTCTTGGGGAATCCCCTAGGTCCGTTCTGGGATCCTATAAACTCATCTTT. As protein: CALGESPRSVLGSYKLIF.

This clone was detected a few times. The gene calls are TRDV1 and TRDJ1; D call uncertain. The CDR3 extends over 22 amino acids. Between the trimmed V and J ends, which lost 2 bases and 1 base, there was a span of 32 bases. The V gene's germline CDR1 is TSWWSYY and CDR2 QGS. The CDR3 nucleotides read TGTGCTCTTGGGGAATGTGCCCCACCTTTCCCCACTCCGGTCCCTTGCACCGATAAACTCATCTTT. Amino acids: CALGECAPPFPTPVPCTDKLIF.